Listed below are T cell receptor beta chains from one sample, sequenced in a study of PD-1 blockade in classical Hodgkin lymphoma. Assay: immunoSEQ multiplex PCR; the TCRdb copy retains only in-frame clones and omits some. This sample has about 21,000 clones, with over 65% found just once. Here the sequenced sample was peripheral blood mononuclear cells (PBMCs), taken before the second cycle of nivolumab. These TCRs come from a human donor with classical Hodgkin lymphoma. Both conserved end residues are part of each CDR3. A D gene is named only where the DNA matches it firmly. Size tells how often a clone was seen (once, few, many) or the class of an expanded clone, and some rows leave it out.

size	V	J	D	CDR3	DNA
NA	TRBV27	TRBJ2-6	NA	CASSGVSGANVLTF	TGTGCCAGCAGTGGGGTGTCTGGGGCCAACGTCCTGACTTTC
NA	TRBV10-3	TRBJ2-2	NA	CAINTRATNTGELFF	TGTGCCATCAATACTAGGGCCACGAACACCGGGGAGCTGTTTTTT
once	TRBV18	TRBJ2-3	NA	CASSPNPDTQYF	TGTGCCAGCTCACCCAACCCCGATACGCAGTATTTT
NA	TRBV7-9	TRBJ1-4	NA	CASSFPTVGEKLFF	TGTGCCAGCAGCTTTCCGACGGTTGGCGAAAAACTGTTTTTT
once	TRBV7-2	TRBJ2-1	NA	CASSFTSGTPKQFF	TGTGCCAGCAGCTTCACTTCCGGGACCCCTAAGCAGTTCTTC
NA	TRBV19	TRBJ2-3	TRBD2	CASSRGGEQYF	TGTGCCAGTAGTCGGGGGGGTGAGCAGTATTTT
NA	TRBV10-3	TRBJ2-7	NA	CAISERTAASEQYF	TGTGCCATCAGTGAGCGGACAGCGGCCTCCGAGCAGTACTTC
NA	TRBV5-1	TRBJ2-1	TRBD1	CASSFLTGVSYNEQFF	TGCGCCAGCAGCTTCCTAACAGGGGTCTCCTACAATGAGCAGTTCTTC
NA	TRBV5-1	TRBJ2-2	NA	CASSPVVGSTGELFF	TGCGCCAGCAGCCCCGTCGTAGGGAGTACCGGGGAGCTGTTTTTT
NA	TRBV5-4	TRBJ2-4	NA	CASSLSGPAKNIQYF	TGTGCCAGCAGCTTGTCCGGACCAGCCAAAAACATTCAGTACTTC
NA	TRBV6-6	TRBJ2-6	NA	CASRNEGSGANVLTF	TGTGCCAGCAGAAATGAGGGATCTGGGGCCAACGTCCTGACTTTC
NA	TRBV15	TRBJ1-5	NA	CATSRDVGVSNQPQHF	TGTGCCACCAGCAGAGATGTGGGGGTAAGCAATCAGCCCCAGCATTTT
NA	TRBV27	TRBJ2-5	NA	CASSPLAGTQYF	TGTGCCAGCAGTCCACTGGCGGGGACCCAGTACTTC
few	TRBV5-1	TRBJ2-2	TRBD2	CASSSGDNTGELFF	TGCGCCAGCAGTAGCGGGGACAATACCGGGGAGCTGTTTTTT
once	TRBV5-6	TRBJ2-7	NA	CASSSMGDTYEQYF	TGTGCCAGCAGCTCAATGGGGGATACCTACGAGCAGTACTTC